Sequencing of this TCR beta chain was carried out in a study of blood T cell repertoires in COVID-19. Overall study: Specimens from acute and convalescent COVID-19 originated in the United States, Italy and Spain.

Germline CDR1 LGHDT, CDR2 YNNKEL (reference sequence). The junction had 3 bases not matched to a gene; V was cut back by 5 bases and J by 11 bases. The CDR3 spans 11 residues. As handled by the study authors: Cell counts per sample came from amplifying reference gene primers. Sequenced by immunoSEQ multiplex PCR; TCRdb stores in-frame clones only, minus some. The D gene and trimming were derived from the DNA, and the V and J assignments and clone size from that table. The data contain 160,000 or so clones, 75% to 85% of them singletons. The source is a human donor in a cohort sampled during active COVID-19. Sample: peripheral blood. The V call is TRBV3-1 (or the pseudogene TRBV3-2), the J call TRBJ1-1; 9 nucleotides match TRBD1. CDR3 loop: CASSYGTGAFF. DNA of the CDR3: TGTGCCAGCAGCTATGGGACAGGGGCTTTCTTT.